Reported below is one T cell receptor (beta chain). Germline CDR1 is SGHAT and CDR2 is FQNNGV. There are 14 residues in the CDR3. Deletions cut 1 base from V and 6 bases from J, with 10 bases between. The data belong to a study of T cells in Graves' hyperthyroidism and ophthalmopathy. RNA transcripts yielded amplified TCR beta CDR3 regions. A first-round RT-PCR of the TCR CDR3 used the HTBI primer set. From the multiplex PCR reads, TCRdb called clonotypes with MiXCR, one entry per CDR3 protein. The sample yields 300,000 to 350,000 distinct CDR3 sequences, approximately 22% seen once. The chain joins TRBV11-2 to TRBJ2-1; tentatively, D is TRBD1 (6 bases). Sequenced material: blood. The receptor was isolated from a woman aged 45-65 years with Graves' hyperthyroidism. The CDR3 sequence: CASSLVPRGNEQFF. CDR3 DNA sequence: TGTGCCAGCAGCTTAGTTCCCAGGGGCAATGAGCAGTTCTTC. The variable domain in full, with the rest retrieved from reference TRBV11-2 and TRBJ2-1, is EAGVAQSPRYKIIEKRQSVAFWCNPISGHATLYWYQQILGQGPKLLIQFQNNGVVDDSQLPKDRFSAERLKGVDSTLKIQPAKLEDSAVYLCASSLVPRGNEQFFGPGTRLTVL.